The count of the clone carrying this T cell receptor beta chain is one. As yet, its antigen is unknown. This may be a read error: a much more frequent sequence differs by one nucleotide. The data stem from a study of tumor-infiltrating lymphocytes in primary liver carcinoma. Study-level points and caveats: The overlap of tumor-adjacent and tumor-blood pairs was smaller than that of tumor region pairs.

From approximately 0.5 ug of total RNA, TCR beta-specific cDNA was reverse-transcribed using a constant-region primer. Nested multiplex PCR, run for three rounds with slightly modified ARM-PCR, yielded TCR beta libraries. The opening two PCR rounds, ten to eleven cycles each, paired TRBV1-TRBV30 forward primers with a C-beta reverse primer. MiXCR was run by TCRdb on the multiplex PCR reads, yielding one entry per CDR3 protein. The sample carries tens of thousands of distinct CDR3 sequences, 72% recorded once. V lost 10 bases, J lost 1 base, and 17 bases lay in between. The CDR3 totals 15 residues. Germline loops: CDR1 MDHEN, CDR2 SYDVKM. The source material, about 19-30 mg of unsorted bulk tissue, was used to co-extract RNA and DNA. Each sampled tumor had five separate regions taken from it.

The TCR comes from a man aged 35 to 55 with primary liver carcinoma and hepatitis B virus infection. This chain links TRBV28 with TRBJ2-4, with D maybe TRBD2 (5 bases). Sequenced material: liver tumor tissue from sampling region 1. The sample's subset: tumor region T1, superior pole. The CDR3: CAITPSGLAKNIQYF. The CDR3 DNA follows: TGTGCCATTACCCCCTCGGGGTTGGCCAAAAACATTCAGTACTTC.